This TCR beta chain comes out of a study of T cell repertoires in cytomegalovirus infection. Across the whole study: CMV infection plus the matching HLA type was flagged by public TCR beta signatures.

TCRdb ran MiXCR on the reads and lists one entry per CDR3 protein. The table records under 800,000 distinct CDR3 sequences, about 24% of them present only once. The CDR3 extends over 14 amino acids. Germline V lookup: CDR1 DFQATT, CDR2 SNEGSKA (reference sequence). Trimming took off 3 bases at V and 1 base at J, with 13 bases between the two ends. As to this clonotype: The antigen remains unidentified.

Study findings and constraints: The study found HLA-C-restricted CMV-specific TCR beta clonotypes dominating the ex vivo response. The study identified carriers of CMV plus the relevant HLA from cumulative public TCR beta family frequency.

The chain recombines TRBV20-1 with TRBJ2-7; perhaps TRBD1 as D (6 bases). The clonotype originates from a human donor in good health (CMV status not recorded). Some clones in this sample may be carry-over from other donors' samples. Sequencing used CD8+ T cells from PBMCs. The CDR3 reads CSARLGAGSYEQYV. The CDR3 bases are TGCAGTGCTAGGTTGGGGGCAGGATCCTACGAGCAGTACGTC.